Below, 31 T cell receptor beta chains from the same sample are listed, as sequenced in a study of cytomegalovirus exposure and HLA in healthy donors. The PCR was carried out with 60 Vbeta primers and 13 Jbeta primers. Produced via immunoSEQ multiplex PCR; TCRdb's table is partial and in-frame only. The sample lists about 190,000 clones, 85% to 90% occurring once. Sequences were obtained from PBMCs. The receptor source for this set is a man aged 30-40 years in good health and CMV-seronegative.

The CDR3 nucleotides are TGTGCCAGCAGCCCCCACGGGAGCTCTGGAAACACCATATATTTT. Amino acid sequence: CASSPHGSSGNTIYF. The J gene is TRBJ1-3, the V gene TRBV11-2; D call uncertain. CDR3 length: 15 amino acids. Per the germline V gene, CDR1 is SGHAT and CDR2 is FQNNGV. With 5 bases removed from V and 0 bases from J, the gap between germline ends came to 11 bases.

The chain recombines TRBV15 with TRBJ1-4, with 7 bases aligning to TRBD1. CDR3 length: 16 amino acids. V lost 0 bases, J lost 8 bases, and 9 bases stayed unmatched. The V gene's germline CDR1 is LNHNV and CDR2 YYDKDF (reference sequence). CDR3 nucleotides: TGTGCCACCAGCAGAGATTTCCGGACAGGACCCGAAAAACTGTTTTTT. This codes for CATSRDFRTGPEKLFF.

The rearrangement uses TRBV2 and TRBJ1-2, with 12 bases aligning to TRBD1. Germline lookup yields CDR1 SNHLY and CDR2 FYNNEI. V lost 0 bases, J lost 4 bases, and 12 bases stayed unmatched. The CDR3 has 19 residues. CDR3: CASSEALGTGGSKGYGYTF. The CDR3 nucleotides are TGTGCCAGCAGTGAAGCGCTTGGGACAGGGGGCTCTAAGGGCTATGGCTACACCTTC.

This clone was recorded only once. This chain joins TRBV4-3 and TRBJ2-7, with 9 bases lining up with TRBD1. This CDR3 is 15 amino acids long. Germline-derived CDR1 and CDR2 are LGHNA and YSLEER. Germline trimming cut 4 bases from V and 2 bases from J; bases unmatched to any gene: 6. CDR3 sequence (DNA): TGCGCCAGCAGCCCGGGACAGGGCAAGACCTACGAGCAGTACTTC. Its protein is CASSPGQGKTYEQYF.

This clone has a single count. This chain connects TRBV6-5 to TRBJ1-2; possible D gene TRBD1, 5 bases. Germline V gene lookup returns CDR1 MNHEY and CDR2 SVGAGI. This CDR3 has 15 residues. Trimming removed 2 bases at V and 2 bases at J, with 12 bases between. For the CDR3, the DNA is TGTGCCAGCAGTTACGGACCGCCAGGGAACTATGGCTACACCTTC. As protein: CASSYGPPGNYGYTF.

This chain connects TRBV18 to TRBJ1-1, with D uncertain. The ends were cut back, 6 bases at V and 1 base at J, with 15 bases in the middle. CDR3 length equals 15 residues. Germline V gene sequence: CDR1 KGHSH, CDR2 LQKENI. In DNA form, the CDR3 reads TGTGCCAGCTCCTCCGCGGCCCGGGGGAACACTGAAGCTTTCTTT. Translating it yields CASSSAARGNTEAFF.

The table lists this clone with a few counts. The chain employs TRBV7-9 and TRBJ2-7; 7 bases are shared with TRBD1. This CDR3 has 15 residues. In germline, CDR1 is SEHNR, CDR2 FQNEAQ (reference sequence). Unmatched junction bases numbered 5, after V lost 1 base and J lost 2 bases. The CDR3 sequence: CASSLVIGQAYEQYF. The CDR3 DNA reads as TGTGCCAGCAGCTTAGTTATAGGACAGGCCTACGAGCAGTACTTC.

The chain couples TRBV9 to TRBJ1-2; D is perhaps TRBD1 (5 bases). V lost 2 bases and J lost 4, with 6 bases in between. Germline V gene sequence: CDR1 SGDLS, CDR2 YYNGEE. The CDR3 is 12 amino acids. In DNA, the CDR3 is TGTGCCAGCAGCGTCGACAGCTATGGCTACACCTTC. It specifies CASSVDSYGYTF.

This clone was counted a few times. The V call is TRBV7-2, the J call TRBJ2-7; perhaps TRBD1 as D (6 bases). Germline CDR1 and CDR2: SGHTA and FQGNSA. Trimming took 4 bases from V and 0 from J, leaving 13 bases between them. The CDR3 runs to 15 residues. The DNA for the CDR3 is TGTGCCAGCAGCTCCGACAGGAGGAGCTCCTACGAGCAGTACTTC. Its translation: CASSSDRRSSYEQYF.

The chain carries TRBV7-2 and TRBJ2-1; 8 bases line up with TRBD2. CDR3 size: 15 residues. The germline gives CDR1 SGHTA, CDR2 FQGNSA. With 8 bases clipped from V and 6 bases from J, the junction kept 12 bases outside the gene matches. The CDR3 DNA is TGTGCCAGCGCCCCCGGGGGGGCCCAATCCAATGAGCAGTTCTTC. Protein product: CASAPGGAQSNEQFF.

The chain couples TRBV15 to TRBJ1-6; TRBD1 agrees at 7 bases. V dropped 5 bases and J dropped 11; count of bases not matched to a gene: 12. The length of the CDR3 is 15 residues. The V gene's germline CDR1 is LNHNV and CDR2 YYDKDF (reference sequence). In nucleotides, the CDR3 is TGTGCCACCAGCGGGTCAAGGGACAGACTGACACCCCTCCACTTT. The encoded protein is CATSGSRDRLTPLHF.

This clone was picked up one time. This rearrangement joins TRBV21-1 to TRBJ1-5. TRBV21-1 is a listed pseudogene. This CDR3 region has 16 residues. CDR3 sequence reads: CASSERLDLANQPQHF. CDR3 bases: TGTGCCAGCAGCGAGCGATTAGATCTGGCCAATCAGCCCCAGCATTTT.

The genes are TRBV6-1 and TRBJ1-2; D gene ambiguous. The V end was cut by 1 base, the J end by 7 bases, with 10 bases between. This CDR3 is 13 amino acids long. Germline V gene sequence: CDR1 MNHNS, CDR2 SASEGT. The CDR3 DNA reads as TGTGCCAGCAGTGAAGGAGGGAAGCGTGGCTACACCTTC. Translating gives CASSEGGKRGYTF.

The chain is built from TRBV5-1 and TRBJ2-2; D call uncertain. Germline loops: CDR1 SGHRS, CDR2 YFSETQ. With 4 bases removed from V and 0 bases from J, the gap between germline ends came to 7 bases. This CDR3 comprises 14 residues. The CDR3 nucleotides read TGCGCCAGCAGCGCCCTAGCGAACACCGGGGAGCTGTTTTTT. Protein sequence: CASSALANTGELFF.

The sample holds a few counts of this clone. V is TRBV19 and J is TRBJ1-1; D unresolved. This CDR3 has 13 amino acids. V was clipped by 6 bases and J by 7 bases, with 15 bases between them. The germline gives CDR1 LNHDA, CDR2 SQIVND (reference sequence). CDR3 bases: TGTGCCAGTAGCCGCCAGGAGGGTGGTGAAGCTTTCTTT. It translates to CASSRQEGGEAFF.

V is TRBV19 and J is TRBJ1-5; 8 bases line up with TRBD1. J lost 5 bases, V lost 6 bases, and 9 bases had no gene match. Germline loops: CDR1 LNHDA, CDR2 SQIVND (reference sequence). The CDR3 sequence is 15 residues long. CDR3 in amino acids: CASREDRAGDQPQHF. The CDR3 coding sequence is TGTGCCAGTAGAGAGGACAGGGCGGGGGATCAGCCCCAGCATTTT.

The genes are TRBV30 and TRBJ2-7; 7 bases map to TRBD1. Germline V lookup: CDR1 GTSNPN, CDR2 SVGIG (reference sequence). This CDR3 region has 15 residues. The V gene end was trimmed by 1 base and the J gene end by 3 bases; junction bases not matched to a gene: 9. CDR3 DNA: TGTGCCTGGAGTGCGGGGACAGAGAGGTACTACGAGCAGTACTTC. Translation: CAWSAGTERYYEQYF.

The V call is TRBV21-1, the J call TRBJ2-3; the table's TRBD2 call for D was not verified on the DNA. TRBV21-1 is termed a pseudogene. The CDR3 spans 16 residues. The CDR3 region is CASSRGLARGGDTQYF. In DNA, the CDR3 is TGTGCCAGCAGCAGGGGACTAGCGAGAGGTGGAGATACGCAGTATTTT.

The chain has TRBV11-2 and TRBJ2-5; D is perhaps TRBD1 or TRBD2 (5 bases each). Near its end, the DNA agrees better with TRBJ2-7, so the J call may be wrong. Germline V gives CDR1 SGHAT, CDR2 FQNNGV. The CDR3 loop spans 13 amino acids. This chain's CDR3 is CASSLAQGHEQYF. The CDR3 bases are TGTGCCAGCAGCTTAGCTCAGGGACACGAGCAGTACTTC.

The CDR3 DNA follows: TGCGCCAGCAGCCACGAAAGGGCCTTTGGACAGGGCACGGCCAAAAACATTCAGTACTTC. Encoded protein: CASSHERAFGQGTAKNIQYF. V gene TRBV4-1 combines with J gene TRBJ2-4; TRBD1 aligns across 8 bases. The CDR3 is 20 amino acids. The V and J ends lost 3 bases and 1 base, in that order; junction bases with no gene match: 17. Per germline, CDR1 MGHRA and CDR2 YSYEKL.

The sample holds a few counts of this clone. The rearrangement joins TRBV7-8 to TRBJ2-1; 10 nucleotides match TRBD2. Germline trimming cut 5 bases from V and 7 bases from J; bases unmatched to any gene: 8. This CDR3 is built from 15 residues. From germline, CDR1 is SGHVS and CDR2 FQNEAQ. The CDR3 is CASSRGLAAINEQFF. The CDR3 DNA is TGTGCCAGCAGCCGTGGACTAGCGGCAATTAATGAGCAGTTCTTC. Complete variable domain (other parts from reference TRBV7-8 and TRBJ2-1): GAGVSQSPRYKVAKRGQDVALRCDPISGHVSLFWYQQALGQGPEFLTYFQNEAQLDKSGLPSDRFFAERPEGSVSTLKIQRTQQEDSAVYLCASSRGLAAINEQFFGPGTRLTVL.

The CDR3 spells CASSSTGPRSTDTQYF. The CDR3 DNA reads TGCGCCAGCAGCTCCACAGGGCCAAGAAGCACAGATACGCAGTATTTT. The chain joins TRBV5-1 to TRBJ2-3; tentatively, D is TRBD1 (6 bases). The germline V and J ends were trimmed by 3 bases and 0 bases, with 14 bases remaining between them. This CDR3 contains 16 residues. Germline V CDR1 and CDR2: SGHRS, YFSETQ. Full variable domain (missing parts from reference TRBV5-1 and TRBJ2-3): KAGVTQTPRYLIKTRGQQVTLSCSPISGHRSVSWYQQTPGQGLQFLFEYFSETQRNKGNFPGRFSGRQFSNSRSEMNVSTLELGDSALYLCASSSTGPRSTDTQYFGPGTRLTVL.

This sequence joins TRBV5-1 and TRBJ1-3; D unresolved. This CDR3 region has 15 residues. V was clipped by 1 base and J by 0 bases, with 8 bases between them. Germline values: CDR1 SGHRS, CDR2 YFSETQ. The CDR3, as DNA: TGCGCCAGCAGCTTGACGGTTGGCTCTGGAAACACCATATATTTT. This codes for CASSLTVGSGNTIYF.

The chain employs TRBV18 and TRBJ2-3; D may be TRBD2 (7 bases). This CDR3 contains 14 residues. Deletions cut 11 bases from V and 3 bases from J, with 18 bases between. The germline gives CDR1 KGHSH, CDR2 LQKENI. The CDR3, as DNA: TGTGCCGGAGGAGCGCGGGGGCAAACAGATACGCAGTATTTT. Translated, it gives CAGGARGQTDTQYF.

CDR3 DNA: TGTGCCAGTAGTGTCTGGACAGGGACCGACACAGATACGCAGTATTTT. This encodes CASSVWTGTDTDTQYF. This rearrangement joins TRBV19 to TRBJ2-3; 8 nucleotides agree with TRBD1. Per the germline V gene, CDR1 is LNHDA and CDR2 is SQIVND (reference sequence). V trimming: 5 bases; J trimming: 2 bases; junction bases outside the gene matches: 9. The CDR3 length is 16 residues. Combining the CDR3 with reference TRBV19 and TRBJ2-3 gives the whole variable domain DGGITQSPKYLFRKEGQNVTLSCEQNLNHDAMYWYRQDPGQGLRLIYYSQIVNDFQKGDIAEGYSVSREKKESFPLTVTSAQKNPTAFYLCASSVWTGTDTDTQYFGPGTRLTVL.

J is TRBJ2-5 and V is TRBV29-1, with 8 bases lining up with TRBD1. CDR1 is SQVTM and CDR2 is ANQGSEA in the germline V gene. J was trimmed by 11 bases and V by 1 base; bases with no gene match: 12. The length of the CDR3 is 14 residues. The CDR3 loop reads CSVEVGQGATEQYF. The DNA for the CDR3 is TGCAGCGTTGAAGTGGGGCAGGGGGCTACGGAGCAGTACTTC.

Details on this clone: An end of the junction differs from the germline gene, which may be a read error. This chain links TRBV7-9 with TRBJ2-4, with a weak D call TRBD1 (5 bases). The germline gives CDR1 SEHNR, CDR2 FQNEAQ (reference sequence). The CDR3 is 8 amino acids. CDR3 region: CASSQDTF. The CDR3 DNA reads as TGTGCCAGCAGCCAGGACACCTTC.

The chain uses TRBV5-1 and TRBJ2-5; 8 bases align to TRBD1. V dropped 3 bases and J dropped 3; count of bases not matched to a gene: 10. The germline gives CDR1 SGHRS, CDR2 YFSETQ. The CDR3 consists of 16 residues. The chain's CDR3 is CASSSQGARKKETQYF. CDR3 sequence (DNA): TGCGCCAGCAGCTCGCAGGGGGCGCGGAAGAAAGAGACCCAGTACTTC.

This clone was picked up a small number of times. The chain joins TRBV4-3 to TRBJ1-6; D is perhaps TRBD1 (6 bases). The V end lost 0 bases, the J end lost 16 bases, and 34 bases lay between the germline ends. CDR3 length equals 20 residues. Germline CDR1 LGHNA, CDR2 YSLEER. CDR3 in amino acids: CASSQDSPLESGQHWSRLHF. CDR3 DNA sequence: TGCGCCAGCAGCCAAGATTCCCCCCTTGAGTCAGGACAGCACTGGTCTAGGCTCCACTTT.

The chain carries TRBV7-8 and TRBJ2-3; 16 nucleotides line up with TRBD2. This CDR3 is built from 16 residues. Germline-derived CDR1 and CDR2 are SGHVS and FQNEAQ. Trimming took 5 bases from V and 6 from J; bases not matched to a gene: 5. CDR3: CASSAGLAGGGDTQYF. CDR3 sequence (DNA): TGTGCCAGCAGCGCGGGACTAGCGGGAGGGGGGGATACGCAGTATTTT.

The rearrangement joins TRBV28 to TRBJ2-5; 7 nucleotides line up with TRBD2. The last part of the DNA fits TRBJ2-7 better; the J call may be wrong. Germline V gives CDR1 MDHEN, CDR2 SYDVKM. CDR3 length: 12 residues. Here the CDR3 DNA reads TGTGCCACAGCGGGGTTCTCCTACGAGCAGTACTTC. Its translation: CATAGFSYEQYF.